The 6 T cell receptor beta chains listed next were all sequenced from one sample in a study of tumor and adjacent non-tumor tissue in lung cancer. The template was RNA from unsorted bulk tissue. A modified ARM-PCR protocol with three rounds of nested PCR amplified TCRbeta. TCRdb ran MiXCR on the multiplex PCR reads and lists one entry per CDR3 protein. The sample lists about 93,000 distinct CDR3 sequences; approximately 65% were seen once. The sample comprised lung tumor tissue. The receptors shown here come from a man in his fifties or sixties with non-small cell lung cancer.

In this sample, this clonotype turned up many times. J is TRBJ1-5 and V is TRBV29-1; 12 bases fit TRBD1. Germline trimming cut 7 bases from V and 5 bases from J; bases unmatched to any gene: 6. This CDR3 spans 14 amino acids. The V gene's germline CDR1 is SQVTM and CDR2 ANQGSEA. Here the CDR3 reads CSGGGQGAYQPQHF. The CDR3 bases are TGCAGCGGGGGGGGACAGGGGGCATATCAGCCCCAGCATTTT.

The table lists this clonotype with a count of one. A read error may account for a junction end that differs from germline. The chain combines TRBV6-6 with TRBJ2-6; tentative D call: TRBD1 (5 bases). The germline CDR1 and CDR2 sequences are MNHNY and SVGAGI (reference sequence). The CDR3 consists of 14 residues. The CDR3 protein is CTSLAPSGANVLTF. The DNA for the CDR3 is TGTACCAGTCTTGCGCCCTCTGGGGCTAACGTCCTGACTTTC.

To note about this clonotype: Lacking the conserved final phenylalanine or tryptophan, this CDR3 likely reflects a read error. V usage is TRBV11-2 and J usage is TRBJ2-2; 7 nucleotides line up with TRBD2. The CDR3 sequence is 15 residues long. Looked up from germline, CDR1 is SGHAT and CDR2 is FQNNGV. The CDR3 is CASSNSGTNTGDLFL. The CDR3 nucleotides are TGTGCCAGCAGCAACAGCGGGACGAACACCGGGGACCTGTTTTTA.

The chain joins TRBV6-5 to TRBJ1-1, with D unresolved. Per the germline V gene, CDR1 is MNHEY and CDR2 is SVGAGI. The length of the CDR3 is 13 residues. The V gene lost 11 bases and the J gene lost 0 bases, with 13 bases spanning the gap. In DNA form, the CDR3 reads TGTGCCTCCCAAATTGTAATGAACACTGAAGCTTTCTTT. It specifies CASQIVMNTEAFF.

V is TRBV7-9 and J is TRBJ2-7, with 11 nucleotides matching TRBD2. The length of the CDR3 is 16 residues. CDR1 is SEHNR, CDR2 FQNEAQ, per germline (reference sequence). The CDR3 DNA sequence: TGCGCCAGCAGCTTAGCGCTAGCGGGAGGAACCTACGAGCAGTACGTC. As protein: CASSLALAGGTYEQYV.

This clonotype showed up just once. At one end, the junction sequence differs from germline, possibly due to a read error. The V call is TRBV4-1, the J call TRBJ1-4, with D unclear. There are 14 residues in the CDR3. Looked up from germline, CDR1 is MGHRA and CDR2 is YSYEKL. CDR3 residues: CASSQRTREEKLFF. CDR3 in DNA: TGCGCCAGTAGCCAACGGACTCGCGAGGAAAAACTGTTTTTT.